The rows below give T cell receptor beta chains drawn from one sample of a study of blood T cell repertoires in COVID-19. The repertoire was sequenced with immunoSEQ multiplex PCR; TCRdb's copy has only in-frame clones and lacks some. This sample has roughly 150,000 clones, with approximately 90% found just once. Input material: peripheral blood. These receptors all stem from a human donor in a cohort sampled during active COVID-19. Each CDR3 is given with its conserved first and last residue. A D gene is named only where the DNA matches it firmly. Size tells how often a clone was seen (once, few, many) or the class of an expanded clone, and some rows leave it out.

>-|TRBJ1-2|TRBV7-9|-
TGTGCCAGCAGCTCGGGGGGTGGCTACACCTTC
CASSSGGGYTF
>-|TRBJ2-5|TRBV7-3|-
TGTGCCAGCAGCTTAGGTGGCGGCCTCGGTGAGACCCAGTACTTC
CASSLGGGLGETQYF
>-|TRBJ2-7|TRBV6-6|TRBD1
TGTGCCAGCAGTTACGACTGGACAGGAAACCCCTACGAGCAGTACTTC
CASSYDWTGNPYEQYF
>few|TRBJ1-1|TRBV7-2|-
TGTGCCAGCAGCTTAAACAGGGTAACTGAAGCTTTCTTT
CASSLNRVTEAFF
>-|TRBJ1-1|TRBV18|-
TGTGCCAGCTCACCTACAGCGAACACTGAAGCTTTCTTT
CASSPTANTEAFF
>-|TRBJ1-2|TRBV19|TRBD1
TGTGCCAGTAGTCCTAGAGGACAGGGCTATGGCTACACCTTC
CASSPRGQGYGYTF
>-|TRBJ2-3|TRBV13|TRBD1
TGTGCCAGCAGCCGGGACAGGGGCCCAGATACGCAGTATTTT
CASSRDRGPDTQYF
>-|TRBJ2-7|TRBV28|-
TGTGCCAGCAGTTTACCCTGGGCAGGGAACTCCTACGAGCAGTACTTC
CASSLPWAGNSYEQYF
>-|TRBJ1-2|TRBV28|TRBD1
TGTGCCAGCACCGCGACAGGGTACTATGGCTACACCTTC
CASTATGYYGYTF
>once|TRBJ1-2|TRBV7-6|-
TGTGCCAGCAGCTCAGGGGATTGGGAGGGGGATTTCCATGGCTACACCTTC
CASSSGDWEGDFHGYTF
>-|TRBJ2-7|TRBV2|TRBD1
TGTGCCAGCCTCCGGGACAGGGGGTCGTACGAGCAGTACTTC
CASLRDRGSYEQYF
>-|TRBJ1-1|TRBV5-1|-
TGCGCCAGCAGCCCCGACAGGCTGAACACTGAAGCTTTCTTT
CASSPDRLNTEAFF
>-|TRBJ1-4|TRBV18|TRBD1
TGTGCCAGCTCATCGGACAGACAGGGTCTGAATGAAAAACTGTTTTTT
CASSSDRQGLNEKLFF
>once|TRBJ2-2|TRBV6-6|-
TGTGCCAGCAGTTGGTCTCGTAGCGGGAACACCGGGGAGCTGTTTTTT
CASSWSRSGNTGELFF
>-|TRBJ1-4|TRBV29-1|-
TGCAGCGTTGAAGATCAATCGCAGGGAGGTCTAAAACTGTTTTTT
CSVEDQSQGGLKLFF
>-|TRBJ2-7|TRBV5-5|-
TGTGCCAGCAGCTTGAGGCCAGGGGTGACCTACGAGCAGTACTTC
CASSLRPGVTYEQYF
>-|TRBJ1-3|TRBV6-1|-
TGTGCCAGCCGTGACGGGGTATCGGACACCATATATTTT
CASRDGVSDTIYF
>-|TRBJ2-7|TRBV6-5|-
TGTGCCACCTACTATTACGAGCAGTACTTC
CATYYYEQYF
>-|TRBJ2-1|TRBV7-3|TRBD2
TGTGCCAGCAGCTTTGGAACTAGCGGATACAATGAGCAGTTCTTC
CASSFGTSGYNEQFF
>-|TRBJ2-7|TRBV28|TRBD2
TGTGCCAGCAGGATGGGGACTAGCGGGAGCAAGCAGTACTTC
CASRMGTSGSKQYF
>-|TRBJ2-5|TRBV9|-
TGTGCCAGCAGCCCCCGGACAGAAGAGACCCAGTACTTC
CASSPRTEETQYF
>-|TRBJ2-1|TRBV7-6|-
TGTGCCAGCAGCTATACCTCGGCCGGGGCGGGGTTGAATGAGCAGTTCTTC
CASSYTSAGAGLNEQFF
>-|TRBJ2-7|TRBV30|-
TGTGCCTGGAGTACGGACAGCCTGCATCTGTACTTC
CAWSTDSLHLYF
>-|TRBJ1-1|TRBV28|-
TGTGCCAGCAGTTTAATTGGGCTTGAAGCTTTCTTT
CASSLIGLEAFF
>-|TRBJ2-3|TRBV25-1|-
TGTGCCAGCAGGCGGGTTACCACAGATACGCAGTATTTT
CASRRVTTDTQYF
>-|TRBJ2-1|TRBV7-2|TRBD1
TGTGCCAGCAGCTTAAGGGGACAGGGTAACAATGAGCAGTTCTTC
CASSLRGQGNNEQFF
>-|TRBJ2-7|TRBV5-1|TRBD2
TGCGCCAGCAGTCCCACTAGCGGGGTGTTTTACGAGCAGTACTTC
CASSPTSGVFYEQYF
>-|TRBJ1-1|TRBV14|TRBD1
TGTGCCAGCAGCGCTATCAACAGGGGGCTGTGGAACACTGAAGCTTTCTTT
CASSAINRGLWNTEAFF
>once|TRBJ1-1|TRBV7-9|-
TGTGCCAGCAGCTTACAGGGGAACACTGAAGCTTTCTTT
CASSLQGNTEAFF
>-|TRBJ1-2|TRBV6-5|-
TGTGCCAGCAGTTTTTTAGCTAACTATGGCTACACCTTC
CASSFLANYGYTF
>-|TRBJ2-1|TRBV9|-
TGTGCCAGCAGCGTAGGTAGCGGATACAATGAGCAGTTCTTC
CASSVGSGYNEQFF
>-|TRBJ2-3|TRBV7-2|-
TGTGCCAGCAGCTCTAGCGTCTTGAGCACAGATACGCAGTATTTT
CASSSSVLSTDTQYF
>-|TRBJ2-7|TRBV2|-
TGTGCCAGCAATAACTACCTCCTGGAGCAGTACTTC
CASNNYLLEQYF
>-|TRBJ2-2|TRBV12-5|-
TGTGCTAGTGGTTTGGTAAACCGAAGGGGACTTCTGGTGTCTGGGGAGCTGTTTTTT
CASGLVNRRGLLVSGELFF
>-|TRBJ1-2|TRBV7-9|-
TGTGCCAGCAGCTTGATTGGGACATCCTCGGGCTACACCTTC
CASSLIGTSSGYTF
>once|TRBJ2-7|TRBV13|TRBD2
TGTGCCAGCGTCCGGACAGATCGTTCACTAGCGGGAGGAGGTGAGCAGTACTTC
CASVRTDRSLAGGGEQYF
>-|TRBJ1-1|TRBV19|-
TGTGCCAGTAGTTACCGTGGGGCACTCACTGAAGCTTTCTTT
CASSYRGALTEAFF
>-|TRBJ1-5|TRBV30|TRBD1
TGTGCCTGGAGCGCAACTCCGGGACAGTCCAATCAGCCCCAGCATTTT
CAWSATPGQSNQPQHF
>-|TRBJ1-3|TRBV6-5|TRBD1
TGTGCCAGCACCCAGGGGGCAACTGGAAACACCATATATTTT
CASTQGATGNTIYF
>few|TRBJ2-7|TRBV10-3|-
TGTGCCATCAGTGATAACCGACTCCCCCAGGACTTCGAGCAGTACTTC
CAISDNRLPQDFEQYF
>-|TRBJ2-1|TRBV5-6|-
TGTGCCAGCAGCGCTGTCCGGGACTACAATGAGCAGTTCTTC
CASSAVRDYNEQFF
>-|TRBJ2-7|TRBV3-1/TRBV3-2|-
TGTGCCAGCAGCCATGGTCTAGCCTCCTACGAGCAGTACTTC
CASSHGLASYEQYF
>once|TRBJ2-7|TRBV14|-
TGTGCCAGCAGCCAATTGGGGCAGGCAGGAGCCTACGAGCAGTACTTC
CASSQLGQAGAYEQYF
>-|TRBJ1-6|TRBV5-1|-
TGCGCCAGCAGCTTGGCAACCGGGGGTAGTTCACCCCTCCACTTT
CASSLATGGSSPLHF
>once|TRBJ2-7|TRBV13|-
TGTGCCAGCAGCCCGCAGGGGGGCCTTCCTGGCGAGCAGTACTTC
CASSPQGGLPGEQYF
>-|TRBJ2-3|TRBV15|TRBD2
TGTGCCACCAGCAGATTTCAGACTAGCGGGGGACCAGATACGCAGTATTTT
CATSRFQTSGGPDTQYF
>-|TRBJ2-3|TRBV11-2|-
TGTGCCAGCAGCTTAGTGGTTGGCGGACAGCGCACGCAGTATTTT
CASSLVVGGQRTQYF
>-|TRBJ2-7|TRBV15|-
TGTGCCACCAGCACTCGACAAGCCTACGAGCAGTACTTC
CATSTRQAYEQYF
>once|TRBJ2-7|TRBV28|-
TGTGCCAGCAGGGGGGGTATACCCTACGAGCAGTACTTC
CASRGGIPYEQYF
>-|TRBJ2-3|TRBV19|TRBD1
TGTGCCAGTAGTACCACCGGGACAGGAGATACGCAGTATTTT
CASSTTGTGDTQYF
>-|TRBJ1-3|TRBV19|TRBD1
TGTGCCAGTGGACAGGGGAAGAGTGGAAACACCATATATTTT
CASGQGKSGNTIYF
>-|TRBJ1-1|TRBV5-1|-
TGCGCCAGCAGCACCTACTCAGGGCCGGGCACTGAAGCTTTCTTT
CASSTYSGPGTEAFF